The 10 T cell receptor beta chains presented below share a single source sample, sequenced in a study of blood T cell repertoires in COVID-19. Data came from immunoSEQ multiplex PCR; TCRdb stores just in-frame clones and leaves some out. Among some 370,000 clones listed, 80% to 90% were seen once. The sample consisted of peripheral blood. The receptor source for this set is a man aged 35 to 55 with acute or convalescent COVID-19.

The chain recombines TRBV7-2 with TRBJ2-3, with D unresolved. V lost 6 bases and J lost 2, with 6 bases in between. From germline, CDR1 is SGHTA and CDR2 FQGNSA. The CDR3 totals 12 residues. Here the CDR3 reads CASSFYTDTQYF. CDR3 sequence (DNA): TGTGCCAGCAGTTTTTACACAGATACGCAGTATTTT. Full variable domain (remainder filled in from reference TRBV7-2 and TRBJ2-3): GAGVSQSPSNKVTEKGKDVELRCDPISGHTALYWYRQSLGQGLEFLIYFQGNSAPDKSGLPSDRFSAERTGGSVSTLTIQRTQQEDSAVYLCASSFYTDTQYFGPGTRLTVL.

This chain links TRBV9 with TRBJ2-1, with no clear D. The CDR3 is 15 amino acids. V was pared by 3 bases and J by 0 bases, with 10 bases between. Germline CDR1 reads SGDLS; CDR2 reads YYNGEE. CDR3 DNA sequence: TGTGCCAGCAGCGCTTATGAGAGCTCCTACAATGAGCAGTTCTTC. It encodes CASSAYESSYNEQFF.

V usage is TRBV18 and J usage is TRBJ1-4; 8 positions match TRBD1. The CDR3 sequence is 15 residues long. Germline V CDR1 and CDR2: KGHSH, LQKENI. J lost 9 bases, V lost 0 bases, and 6 bases had no gene match. CDR3 sequence: CASSPPDREVQKLFF. The CDR3 DNA sequence: TGTGCCAGCTCACCACCGGACAGGGAGGTCCAAAAACTGTTTTTT.

The chain employs TRBV5-1 and TRBJ1-1; 10 nucleotides line up with TRBD1. The CDR3 covers 15 residues. Per the germline V gene, CDR1 is SGHRS and CDR2 is YFSETQ. V was clipped by 5 bases and J by 4 bases; unmatched bases: 8. CDR3 residues: CASSSGDRGGTEAFF. DNA of the CDR3: TGCGCCAGCAGTTCTGGGGACAGGGGTGGCACTGAAGCTTTCTTT.

The chain uses TRBV6-2 or TRBV6-3 and TRBJ2-3, with D maybe TRBD1 (5 bases). Looked up from germline, CDR1 is MNHEY and CDR2 is SVGEGT. The CDR3 has 15 residues. V was shortened by 6 bases and J by 0 bases, with 13 bases between the two germline ends. The CDR3 nucleotides are TGTGCCAGCAGCACAGGACGCGGAAGCACAGATACGCAGTATTTT. Protein: CASSTGRGSTDTQYF.

The genes are TRBV7-9 and TRBJ1-2; D possibly corresponds to TRBD1 (5 bases). Germline assignment: CDR1 SEHNR and CDR2 FQNEAQ (reference sequence). The V gene lost 5 bases and the J gene lost 0 bases, with 13 bases spanning the gap. The CDR3 sequence is 15 residues long. The CDR3 sequence is CASSARDLPNYGYTF. In DNA form, the CDR3 reads TGTGCCAGCAGCGCGAGGGACTTACCTAACTATGGCTACACCTTC. The whole variable domain, remainder taken from reference TRBV7-9 and TRBJ1-2, is DTGVSQNPRHKITKRGQNVTFRCDPISEHNRLYWYRQTLGQGPEFLTYFQNEAQLEKSRLLSDRFSAERPKGSFSTLEIQRTEQGDSAMYLCASSARDLPNYGYTFGSGTRLTVV.

This clone was observed a single time. The chain recombines TRBV27 with TRBJ2-1; a weak D match, TRBD2 (6 bases). Trimming stripped 6 bases from V and 4 bases from J, with 16 bases between. Germline V lookup: CDR1 MNHEY, CDR2 SMNVEV (reference sequence). This CDR3 spans 15 amino acids. The CDR3 loop reads CASRIRGSAYNEQFF. Written as DNA, the CDR3 is TGTGCCAGCAGGATTCGGGGGTCGGCATACAATGAGCAGTTCTTC.

This chain joins TRBV6-6 and TRBJ2-5; TRBD2 matches at 8 bases. The germline V gene has CDR1 MNHNY and CDR2 SVGAGI (reference sequence). With V trimmed by 6 bases and J by 1 base, 4 bases remained unmatched. The CDR3 is made up of 14 amino acids. CDR3: CASRILAGQETQYF. The CDR3 DNA reads TGTGCCAGCAGAATCCTAGCGGGCCAAGAGACCCAGTACTTC.

This chain connects TRBV5-1 to TRBJ2-5, with a tentative D call TRBD2 (6 bases). V was clipped by 4 bases and J by 3 bases, with 22 bases between them. The CDR3 runs 17 residues. Germline V lookup: CDR1 SGHRS, CDR2 YFSETQ. The CDR3 spells CASSPGVTRGEKETQYF. Written as DNA, the CDR3 is TGCGCCAGCAGCCCGGGGGTTACGAGAGGTGAGAAAGAGACCCAGTACTTC.

The gene calls are TRBV28 and TRBJ2-2; TRBD1 is a possible D gene (5 bases). V gave up 6 bases and J gave up 0 bases, with 17 bases separating them. Germline V lookup: CDR1 MDHEN, CDR2 SYDVKM. The CDR3 is 17 amino acids. The CDR3 loop is CASSTRGALSNTGELFF. CDR3 DNA: TGTGCCAGCAGCACCCGTGGGGCTCTCTCGAACACCGGGGAGCTGTTTTTT.